This entry lists 19 T cell receptor beta chains sequenced from one sample in a study of blood T cell repertoires in COVID-19. The table came from immunoSEQ multiplex PCR; TCRdb's copy has only in-frame clones and leaves some out. The profile covers about 110,000 clones, with 70% to 85% appearing a single time and roughly 13% taken by the ten largest. Sequencing used peripheral blood. All receptors come from a woman aged 60 to 75 with acute or convalescent COVID-19.

This chain uses TRBV7-2 with TRBJ1-2, with 8 nucleotides matching TRBD1. This CDR3 has 15 amino acids. CDR1 SGHTA and CDR2 FQGNSA come from the germline V gene. Trimming took 2 bases from V and 6 from J; bases not matched to a gene: 8. The CDR3 reads CASSLTDRGGNGYTF. CDR3 DNA sequence: TGTGCCAGCAGCTTAACTGACAGGGGAGGGAATGGCTACACCTTC.

Concerning this clone itself: At one boundary the junction diverges from the germline segment, which might be a read error. The chain links TRBV19 to TRBJ1-1; tentatively, D is TRBD1 (5 bases). Per the germline V gene, CDR1 is LNHDA and CDR2 is SQIVND (reference sequence). This CDR3 spans 13 amino acids. In DNA, the CDR3 is TGTGCCATTAGTAACCAGGGTAACACTGAAGCTTTCTTT. Translating it yields CAISNQGNTEAFF.

This chain links TRBV6-2 or TRBV6-3 with TRBJ2-7, with 7 bases fitting TRBD2. Germline V gene lookup returns CDR1 MNHEY and CDR2 SVGEGT. CDR3 size: 20 residues. The ends lost 4 bases at V and 0 bases at J; junction bases unmatched: 21. The CDR3 reads CASSFPTGEGVGRNSYEQYF. For the CDR3, the DNA is TGTGCCAGCAGTTTTCCTACCGGGGAGGGAGTCGGGAGGAACTCCTACGAGCAGTACTTC.

This clone was detected only a few times. The chain carries TRBV29-1 and TRBJ1-1; D gene uncertain. CDR3 length equals 11 residues. The V end was cut by 6 bases, the J end by 8 bases, with 13 bases between. The germline V gene has CDR1 SQVTM and CDR2 ANQGSEA. The DNA of the CDR3 is TGCAGCGTGTTGAAACCGGGGGAAGCTTTCTTT. It yields the protein CSVLKPGEAFF.

The chain combines TRBV7-2 with TRBJ2-7; the match to TRBD1 covers 9 bases. The CDR3 totals 14 residues. Germline CDR1 is SGHTA and CDR2 is FQGNSA. Trimming cost V 3 bases and J 2 bases; bases outside gene matches: 2. CDR3 amino acids: CASSLTGGTYEQYF. The CDR3 DNA reads as TGTGCCAGCAGCTTGACAGGGGGGACCTACGAGCAGTACTTC. The full variable domain, in which reference TRBV7-2 and TRBJ2-7 provide the parts outside the CDR3, is GAGVSQSPSNKVTEKGKDVELRCDPISGHTALYWYRQSLGQGLEFLIYFQGNSAPDKSGLPSDRFSAERTGGSVSTLTIQRTQQEDSAVYLCASSLTGGTYEQYFGPGTRLTVT.

The J gene is TRBJ2-1, the V gene TRBV7-8; 8 nucleotides match TRBD2. Germline V gives CDR1 SGHVS, CDR2 FQNEAQ. Germline trimming cut 8 bases from V and 8 bases from J; bases unmatched to any gene: 11. This CDR3 is 14 amino acids long. CDR3 loop: CASGPGAGGYEQFF. The CDR3 region has the DNA TGTGCCAGCGGGCCTGGGGCGGGGGGATATGAGCAGTTCTTC.

In nucleotides, the CDR3 is TGTGCCAGCAGTTTACCACCGGGACAGGGGAATGAAAAACTGTTTTTT. Protein sequence: CASSLPPGQGNEKLFF. The chain uses TRBV28 and TRBJ1-4; 10 bases agree with TRBD1. The CDR3 runs 16 residues. Looked up from germline, CDR1 is MDHEN and CDR2 is SYDVKM. The V gene end was trimmed by 2 bases and the J gene end by 5 bases; junction bases not matched to a gene: 5.

This CDR3 is CASRKSGQVYGYTF. The CDR3 coding sequence is TGTGCCAGCAGAAAATCCGGACAGGTTTATGGCTACACCTTC. The chain uses TRBV6-5 and TRBJ1-2, with 7 bases matching TRBD1. Trimming took 6 bases from V and 5 from J; bases not matched to a gene: 9. This CDR3 has 14 amino acids. Germline CDR1 reads MNHEY; CDR2 reads SVGAGI.

The chain links TRBV5-1 to TRBJ2-5, with 9 bases identical to TRBD2. The germline V gene encodes CDR1 SGHRS and CDR2 YFSETQ. This CDR3 contains 16 residues. V lost 10 bases, J lost 3 bases, and 16 bases stayed unmatched. The CDR3 loop reads CASSPGGTSNEETQYF. CDR3 nucleotide sequence: TGCGCCTCCAGCCCGGGGGGGACTAGCAACGAAGAGACCCAGTACTTC.

V and J are TRBV7-2 and TRBJ2-7; D unresolved. Germline CDR1 is SGHTA and CDR2 is FQGNSA. V was trimmed by 2 bases and J by 3 bases, leaving 5 bases between them. This CDR3 is 12 amino acids long. CDR3 DNA: TGTGCCAGCAGCTTACCCTACTACGAGCAGTACTTC. Protein product: CASSLPYYEQYF. The whole variable domain, filled in from reference TRBV7-2 and TRBJ2-7, reads GAGVSQSPSNKVTEKGKDVELRCDPISGHTALYWYRQSLGQGLEFLIYFQGNSAPDKSGLPSDRFSAERTGGSVSTLTIQRTQQEDSAVYLCASSLPYYEQYFGPGTRLTVT.

In DNA, the CDR3 is TGTGCCAGCAGCATCGGCGGAGGGGTAGAGACCCAGTACTTC. Translation: CASSIGGGVETQYF. This chain uses TRBV7-3 with TRBJ2-5; tentative D call: TRBD2 (6 bases). Germline-derived CDR1 and CDR2 are SGHTA and FQGTGA. V lost 5 bases and J 4 bases, leaving 14 bases between the germline ends. The CDR3 loop spans 14 amino acids.

The chain employs TRBV4-1 and TRBJ2-1, with 9 nucleotides matching TRBD1. In germline, CDR1 is MGHRA, CDR2 YSYEKL. V lost 3 bases, J lost 7 bases, and 7 bases stayed unmatched. There are 15 residues in the CDR3. This CDR3 reads CASSHQGQGRNEQFF. For the CDR3, the DNA is TGCGCCAGCAGCCACCAGGGACAGGGCCGGAATGAGCAGTTCTTC.

The chain joins TRBV25-1 to TRBJ1-1, with 9 bases fitting TRBD1. Losses at the gene ends were 5 bases for V and 6 bases for J; bases not matched to a gene: 13. The CDR3 contains 16 residues. The germline V gene has CDR1 MGHDK and CDR2 SYGVNS. CDR3 in amino acids: CASSQAGTGYIAEAFF. As DNA, the CDR3 is TGTGCCAGCAGTCAGGCCGGGACAGGGTATATCGCTGAAGCTTTCTTT.

The chain is built from TRBV6-4 and TRBJ2-1; 11 bases are shared with TRBD2. Per germline, CDR1 MRHNA and CDR2 SNTAGT. The length of the CDR3 is 15 residues. V gave up 6 bases and J gave up 7 bases; unmatched junction bases: 8. The CDR3 here is CASSQLAGAGNEQFF. The CDR3 DNA reads TGTGCCAGCAGCCAACTAGCGGGGGCGGGGAATGAGCAGTTCTTC.

The chain links TRBV27 to TRBJ1-2, with 7 bases aligning to TRBD1. The germline CDR1 and CDR2 sequences are MNHEY and SMNVEV (reference sequence). V was pared by 2 bases and J by 3 bases, with 9 bases of the junction left unmatched. The CDR3 loop spans 16 amino acids. The CDR3 region is CASSLNLRGRDYGYTF. Here the CDR3 DNA reads TGTGCCAGCAGTTTAAATTTGAGGGGGCGTGACTATGGCTACACCTTC.

The rearrangement links TRBV5-1 to TRBJ2-5; the match to TRBD1 covers 7 bases. The length of the CDR3 is 14 residues. V lost 4 bases, J lost 5 bases, and 8 bases stayed unmatched. Germline CDR1 reads SGHRS; CDR2 reads YFSETQ. The CDR3 DNA sequence: TGCGCCAGCAGCACGGGACAGCTCGGCGAGACCCAGTACTTC. Translated, it gives CASSTGQLGETQYF.

The rearrangement uses TRBV7-8 and TRBJ2-1, with TRBD2 matching over 16 bases. This CDR3 region has 17 residues. J gave up 10 bases and V 1 base, and 7 bases lay outside the gene matches. Germline CDR1 reads SGHVS; CDR2 reads FQNEAQ. The DNA of the CDR3 is TGTGCCAGCAGCTTAGAGGGACTAGCGGGAGGGTGGATAGAGCAGTTCTTC. Its protein product is CASSLEGLAGGWIEQFF.

V is TRBV6-5 and J is TRBJ1-6, with TRBD1 as a possible D gene (6 bases). Trimming took 2 bases from V and 6 from J, leaving 14 bases between them. The CDR3 is 16 amino acids. Germline CDR1 and CDR2: MNHEY and SVGAGI. DNA of the CDR3: TGTGCCAGCAGTTACAGTTCTTGGGGGCTTAATTCACCCCTCCACTTT. This sequence encodes CASSYSSWGLNSPLHF.

The CDR3 sequence is CASSLNPTGQNYGYTF. The CDR3 nucleotides read TGTGCCAGCAGTTTGAATCCGACAGGGCAAAACTATGGCTACACCTTC. The rearrangement uses TRBV28 and TRBJ1-2, with TRBD1 matching 7 bases. Trimming cost V 3 bases and J 2 bases; bases outside gene matches: 9. Looked up from germline, CDR1 is MDHEN and CDR2 is SYDVKM. This CDR3 has 16 amino acids.